This TCR beta chain appears in the sequencing data of a study of control samples from healthy donors and cancer patients. Trimming left V 2 bases short and J 5 bases short, with 7 bases between. The CDR3 is 13 residues long. Profiling relied on immunoSEQ multiplex PCR, and the TCRdb table lists in-frame clones only, not all of them. The table shows 80,000 or so clones, with 94% occurring only once. The V gene is TRBV12-3 or TRBV12-4, the J gene TRBJ1-5; no definite D call. This sequence originates from a woman between 40 and 55 years old in good health. The sequencing input was blood. This CDR3 reads CASSLIADQPQHF. The CDR3 DNA reads as TGTGCCAGCAGTTTAATAGCCGATCAGCCCCAGCATTTT.